The T cell receptor (beta chain) described here comes from a study of blood T cell repertoires in COVID-19. In its sample, this clone was seen once. Data came from immunoSEQ multiplex PCR; TCRdb stores just in-frame clones and leaves some out. The sample gives some 420,000 clones, roughly nine tenths of which show up once; roughly 1.1% is in the top ten. The CDR3 totals 16 residues. CDR1 and CDR2 (germline): SGHDN, FVKESK. The V and J ends lost 3 bases and 4 bases, in that order; junction bases with no gene match: 9. The chain uses TRBV14 and TRBJ2-3; TRBD2 matches 8 bases. The sequenced sample was PBMCs or T cells enriched from blood (not recorded which). The TCR originated in a man aged 30-40 years who had recovered from COVID-19. The CDR3 DNA is TGTGCCAGCAGCCACCTTAGCGGGGCCGGGGCAGATACGCAGTATTTT. Translated, it gives CASSHLSGAGADTQYF.